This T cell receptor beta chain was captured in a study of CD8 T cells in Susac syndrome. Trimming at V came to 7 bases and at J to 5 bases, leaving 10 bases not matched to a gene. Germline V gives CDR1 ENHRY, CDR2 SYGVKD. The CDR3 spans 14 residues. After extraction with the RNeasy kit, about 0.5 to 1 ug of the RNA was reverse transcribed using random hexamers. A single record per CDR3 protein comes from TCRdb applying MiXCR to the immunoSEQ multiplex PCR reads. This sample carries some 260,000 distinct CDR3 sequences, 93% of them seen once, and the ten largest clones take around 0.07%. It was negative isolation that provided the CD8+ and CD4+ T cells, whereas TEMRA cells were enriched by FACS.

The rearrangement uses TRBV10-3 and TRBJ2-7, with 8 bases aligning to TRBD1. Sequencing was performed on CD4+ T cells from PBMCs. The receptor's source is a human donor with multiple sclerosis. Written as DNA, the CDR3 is TGTGCCATCACCTCAGGACAGGGTTGGGACGAGCAGTACTTC. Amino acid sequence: CAITSGQGWDEQYF.